This TCR beta chain was obtained from a study of T cell responses to AZD1222 COVID-19 vaccine. V lost 1 base to trimming and J lost 3 bases, with 12 bases between them. The CDR3 has 15 residues. Germline V gene lookup returns CDR1 KGHDR and CDR2 SFDVKD. Regarding the study as a whole: The donor group comprised mostly white British people and more females; the analysis possibly underestimated clonal diversity.

This clone has just a few counts. Antigen: not known. Some clones are missing from TCRdb's copy, which holds only in-frame ones; the method was immunoSEQ multiplex PCR. The sample consists of 110,000 to 150,000 clones, 85% to 95% of them appearing once. The specimen was peripheral blood, collected on day 0 of AZD1222 vaccination. The chain uses TRBV24-1 and TRBJ2-7; D remains unclear. The clonotype originates from an adult in good health. This CDR3 reads CATSDLVAGSYEQYF. The CDR3 DNA follows: TGTGCCACCAGTGATTTAGTGGCAGGAAGCTACGAGCAGTACTTC.